These T cell receptor beta chains were read from a single sample in a study of blood T cell repertoires in COVID-19. Sequencing was performed with immunoSEQ multiplex PCR; in TCRdb, only in-frame clones are kept and a portion is missing. The sample shows about 28,000 clones, more than 65% of them seen only once. The specimen sequenced was peripheral blood. Every receptor here comes from a woman in her sixties with acute or convalescent COVID-19. CDR3s include the opening cysteine and the closing phenylalanine or tryptophan. The D gene is left open where the match is weak. Clone size is not always given. Where it is, it says once, few, many or a class for expanded clones.

D: NA
V: TRBV24-1
J: TRBJ2-3
size: NA
DNA: TGTGCCACCAGTGATACTAGCTATGGAGGCACAGATACGCAGTATTTT
CDR3: CATSDTSYGGTDTQYF

D: NA
V: TRBV6-5
J: TRBJ2-7
size: NA
DNA: TGTGCCAGCAGTCGTACAGGCACCTACGAGCAGTACTTC
CDR3: CASSRTGTYEQYF

D: NA
V: TRBV20-1
J: TRBJ1-5
size: NA
DNA: TGCAGTGCTAGTACGAGGGTGAATCAGCCCCAGCATTTT
CDR3: CSASTRVNQPQHF

D: NA
V: TRBV27
J: TRBJ2-5
size: NA
DNA: TGTGCCAGCAGTTTAGGCAGGTCGGAGACCCAGTACTTC
CDR3: CASSLGRSETQYF

D: NA
V: TRBV4-1
J: TRBJ1-1
size: NA
DNA: TGCGCCAGCAGCCAAGAGGAGGAACTAAAAGCTTTCTTT
CDR3: CASSQEEELKAFF

D: NA
V: TRBV9
J: TRBJ1-3
size: NA
DNA: TGTGCCAGCAGCGACCAGGGATCGACTGGAAACACCATATATTTT
CDR3: CASSDQGSTGNTIYF

D: NA
V: TRBV29-1
J: TRBJ1-1
size: NA
DNA: TGCAGCGTTGTATCGGTGAAGAACACTGAAGCTTTCTTT
CDR3: CSVVSVKNTEAFF

D: TRBD2
V: TRBV24-1
J: TRBJ2-3
size: once
DNA: TGTGCCACCAGTGCTACCCTTATGGGGGGGGACACAGATACGCAGTATTTT
CDR3: CATSATLMGGDTDTQYF

D: TRBD1
V: TRBV6-5
J: TRBJ1-1
size: NA
DNA: TGTGCCAGCATTAATATCCGGACAGGGAACACTGAAGCTTTCTTT
CDR3: CASINIRTGNTEAFF

D: NA
V: TRBV18
J: TRBJ2-5
size: NA
DNA: TGTGCCAGCTCACCGCGTAGAGGTGTAGAGACCCAGTACTTC
CDR3: CASSPRRGVETQYF

D: NA
V: TRBV7-9
J: TRBJ2-1
size: NA
DNA: TGTGCCAGCACCCTCAGGGAAGGCTACAATGAGCAGTTCTTC
CDR3: CASTLREGYNEQFF

D: NA
V: TRBV6-5
J: TRBJ2-3
size: once
DNA: TGTGCCACCGGGACACAGGCAGATACGCAGTATTTT
CDR3: CATGTQADTQYF

D: NA
V: TRBV5-6
J: TRBJ2-1
size: NA
DNA: TGTGCCAGCAGCTTGACTTCCCTTGAGCAGTTCTTC
CDR3: CASSLTSLEQFF

D: NA
V: TRBV7-9
J: TRBJ2-3
size: NA
DNA: TGTGCCAGCAGCTTAAGCAGCACAGATACGCAGTATTTT
CDR3: CASSLSSTDTQYF

D: NA
V: TRBV4-1
J: TRBJ1-5
size: NA
DNA: TGCGCCAGCAGCCAAGTACAGTCTTATAGCAATCAGCCCCAGCATTTT
CDR3: CASSQVQSYSNQPQHF

D: NA
V: TRBV29-1
J: TRBJ1-5
size: NA
DNA: TGCAGCGTTGAAGATGGTGGCAGGGGATCCGGTCAGCCCCAGCATTTT
CDR3: CSVEDGGRGSGQPQHF

D: NA
V: TRBV4-2
J: TRBJ2-5
size: NA
DNA: TGTGCCAGCAGCCAAGTTGACAGTCGAGAGACCCAGTACTTC
CDR3: CASSQVDSRETQYF

D: TRBD2
V: TRBV6-1
J: TRBJ2-2
size: NA
DNA: TGTGCCAGCAGTGAACTAGCGGGGGGGCCCGGGGAGCTGTTTTTT
CDR3: CASSELAGGPGELFF

D: TRBD1
V: TRBV6-1
J: TRBJ2-7
size: NA
DNA: TGTGCCAGCAGTGAAGCGATCGGGGCCAGGGGGTTTTACGAGCAGTACTTC
CDR3: CASSEAIGARGFYEQYF

D: TRBD1
V: TRBV5-4
J: TRBJ1-2
size: NA
DNA: TGTGCCAGCAGCTCCCCGGGACAGGCACGGTATGGCTACACCTTC
CDR3: CASSSPGQARYGYTF

D: NA
V: TRBV9
J: TRBJ2-1
size: NA
DNA: TGTGCCAGCAGCGTCCAGGGCAAATTCAATGAGCAGTTCTTC
CDR3: CASSVQGKFNEQFF

D: NA
V: TRBV13
J: TRBJ1-1
size: NA
DNA: TGTGCCAGCAGCTTACGATCGACAGTCAACACTGAAGCTTTCTTT
CDR3: CASSLRSTVNTEAFF

D: TRBD1
V: TRBV30
J: TRBJ1-6
size: NA
DNA: TGTGCCTGGGACAGGGGTTCTGGATCACCCCTCCACTTT
CDR3: CAWDRGSGSPLHF

D: TRBD1
V: TRBV29-1
J: TRBJ1-2
size: NA
DNA: TGCAGCGTTGAAGAAGGGACAGGGCGGAACTATGGCTACACCTTC
CDR3: CSVEEGTGRNYGYTF

D: NA
V: TRBV7-9
J: TRBJ2-2
size: NA
DNA: TGTGCCAGCAGCTTAACAGTGACCGGGGAGCTGTTTTTT
CDR3: CASSLTVTGELFF

D: TRBD1
V: TRBV6-5
J: TRBJ2-1
size: NA
DNA: TGTGCCAGCAGCCTGGGACAGGGGAATGAGCAGTTCTTC
CDR3: CASSLGQGNEQFF

D: TRBD2
V: TRBV5-4
J: TRBJ2-5
size: NA
DNA: TGTGCCAGCAGCCTCCCAGGACTAGCGGGGACCGGGGGGACCCAGTACTTC
CDR3: CASSLPGLAGTGGTQYF

D: NA
V: TRBV7-2
J: TRBJ2-1
size: NA
DNA: TGTGCCAGCAGCCTGACAGTTAGCTCCTACAATGAGCAGTTCTTC
CDR3: CASSLTVSSYNEQFF

D: NA
V: TRBV9
J: TRBJ2-2
size: NA
DNA: TGTGCCAGCAGCGTAGAGGAGGGGAGTACTCGGGAGCTGTTTTTT
CDR3: CASSVEEGSTRELFF

D: NA
V: TRBV2
J: TRBJ1-1
size: NA
DNA: TGTGCCAGCACCCGGGTCGGGGGGTCTGAAGCTTTCTTT
CDR3: CASTRVGGSEAFF

D: NA
V: TRBV5-1
J: TRBJ1-2
size: many
DNA: TGCGCCAGCAGCCCTAGAGACGGTCGTGGCTACACCTTC
CDR3: CASSPRDGRGYTF

D: NA
V: TRBV21-1
J: TRBJ1-6
size: NA
DNA: TGTGCCAGCATCCCCAGGTGTGAGGGCACCCTAGTTGCTAATTCACCCCTCCACTTT
CDR3: CASIPRCEGTLVANSPLHF

D: NA
V: TRBV5-1
J: TRBJ1-1
size: NA
DNA: TGCGCCAGCGCCCCGGGGGTCCCAGCCGGGACGGCTGAAGCTTTCTTT
CDR3: CASAPGVPAGTAEAFF

D: TRBD2
V: TRBV7-2
J: TRBJ2-2
size: NA
DNA: TGTGCCAGCAGCTTTTTCCTAGCGGGGGCCGCGAACACCGGGGAGCTGTTTTTT
CDR3: CASSFFLAGAANTGELFF

D: NA
V: TRBV7-2
J: TRBJ1-5
size: NA
DNA: TGTGCCAGCAGCTTAGAGGTCAGGTATAGCAATCAGCCCCAGCATTTT
CDR3: CASSLEVRYSNQPQHF

D: TRBD1
V: TRBV27
J: TRBJ2-1
size: few
DNA: TGTGCCAGCAGCCAGGACAGGGGGAATGACCTCGACAATGAGCAGTTCTTC
CDR3: CASSQDRGNDLDNEQFF

D: NA
V: TRBV7-9
J: TRBJ1-1
size: NA
DNA: TGTGCCAGCAGCCATATAGAGGGGAACACTGAAGCTTTCTTT
CDR3: CASSHIEGNTEAFF

D: NA
V: TRBV9
J: TRBJ1-5
size: NA
DNA: TGTGCCAGCAGCGTAGAGGGCGTTGGTGGGGGCAGGGCCAAGGGACCCCAGCATTTT
CDR3: CASSVEGVGGGRAKGPQHF

D: NA
V: TRBV4-1
J: TRBJ1-5
size: NA
DNA: TGCGCCAGCAGCCAAGGGGCGTATCAGCCCCAGCATTTT
CDR3: CASSQGAYQPQHF

D: NA
V: TRBV10-3
J: TRBJ1-5
size: NA
DNA: TGTGCCATCAGTTCCCATGGCAATCAGCCCCAGCATTTT
CDR3: CAISSHGNQPQHF